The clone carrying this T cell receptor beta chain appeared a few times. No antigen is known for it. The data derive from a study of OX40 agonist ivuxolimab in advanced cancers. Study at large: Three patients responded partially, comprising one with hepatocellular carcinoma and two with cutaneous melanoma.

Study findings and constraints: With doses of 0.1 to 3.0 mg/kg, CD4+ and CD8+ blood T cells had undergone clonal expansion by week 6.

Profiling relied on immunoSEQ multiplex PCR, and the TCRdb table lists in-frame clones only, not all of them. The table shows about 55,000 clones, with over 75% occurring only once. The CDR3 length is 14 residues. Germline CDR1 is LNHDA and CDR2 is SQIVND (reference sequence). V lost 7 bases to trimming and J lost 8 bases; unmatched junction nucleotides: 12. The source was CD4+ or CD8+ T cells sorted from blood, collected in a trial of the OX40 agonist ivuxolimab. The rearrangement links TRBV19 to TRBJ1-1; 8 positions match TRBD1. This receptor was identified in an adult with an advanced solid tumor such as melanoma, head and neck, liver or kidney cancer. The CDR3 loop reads CASKYLDRGREAFF. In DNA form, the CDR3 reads TGTGCCAGTAAATATCTAGACAGGGGCCGGGAAGCTTTCTTT.